This paragraph covers one TCR beta chain sequence. Its antigen is not identified. TCRdb re-called the 5' RACE reads; one entry per CDR3 protein, DNA not given. The repertoire shows around 380,000 distinct CDR3 sequences; the top ten hold 2.4%. Germline loops: CDR1 LNHDA, CDR2 SQIVND (reference sequence). CDR3 size: 16 residues. The data were taken from a study of monozygotic twins with inflammatory bowel disease. The study, taken as a whole, reports: IBD patients displayed reduced TCRbeta diversity (inverse Simpson) when set against healthy co-twins.

Material: blood. The genes are TRBV19 and TRBJ2-2; TCRdb proposes TRBD1, but this gene call is untestable without DNA. This TCR came from a human donor with ulcerative colitis or Crohn's disease, or a healthy co-twin of an affected twin (not recorded which). The CDR3 is CASSPTGGQGAGELFF. The whole variable domain, filled in from reference TRBV19 and TRBJ2-2, reads DGGITQSPKYLFRKEGQNVTLSCEQNLNHDAMYWYRQDPGQGLRLIYYSQIVNDFQKGDIAEGYSVSREKKESFPLTVTSAQKNPTAFYLCASSPTGGQGAGELFFGEGSRLTVL.